What follows are 24 T cell receptor beta chains derived from one specimen sequenced in a study of T cell repertoires in cytomegalovirus infection. Each CDR3 protein is one row after TCRdb ran MiXCR on the reads. Altogether approximately 320,000 distinct CDR3 sequences are present, over 7.5% being singletons, with the ten largest covering about 4.5%. The sequenced sample was PBMCs. The receptor source for this set is a human donor in good health (CMV status not recorded). Some clones in this sample may be carry-over from other donors' samples.

This clonotype was observed a handful of times. This chain links TRBV6-5 with TRBJ2-1; TRBD1 might be the D (5 bases). The CDR3 covers 15 residues. V was cut by 0 bases and J by 1 base, with 7 bases left in between. Germline V gene lookup returns CDR1 MNHEY and CDR2 SVGAGI. The CDR3 DNA reads TGTGCCAGCAGTTACTCGTCAGGGTCCTACAATGAGCAGTTCTTC. Translation: CASSYSSGSYNEQFF.

This clonotype appeared many times. V and J are TRBV6-2 or TRBV6-3 and TRBJ2-5; 7 bases agree with TRBD1. Germline V gene sequence: CDR1 MNHEY, CDR2 SVGEGT. Trimming cost V 0 bases and J 4 bases; bases outside gene matches: 5. The CDR3 spans 15 residues. The CDR3 nucleotides read TGTGCCAGCAGTTACTCGACGGCAGGGGGAGAGACCCAGTACTTC. This gives the protein CASSYSTAGGETQYF.

This clonotype showed up many times. The V call is TRBV28, the J call TRBJ1-3; tentatively, D is TRBD1 (5 bases). The germline CDR1 and CDR2 sequences are MDHEN and SYDVKM. V was shortened by 6 bases and J by 4 bases, with 22 bases between the two germline ends. The length of the CDR3 is 17 residues. For the CDR3, the DNA is TGTGCCAGCAGGGGGACTGCTTCGAGCCGGTCCGGAAACACCATATATTTT. Translating gives CASRGTASSRSGNTIYF. The full variable domain, completed using reference TRBV28 and TRBJ1-3, is DVKVTQSSRYLVKRTGEKVFLECVQDMDHENMFWYRQDPGLGLRLIYFSYDVKMKEKGDIPEGYSVSREKKERFSLILESASTNQTSMYLCASRGTASSRSGNTIYFGEGSWLTVV.

This clonotype was detected only a few times. A junction boundary mismatches the germline segment, possibly from a read error. The chain couples TRBV6-5 to TRBJ2-7; 7 bases match TRBD1. The CDR3 is 17 amino acids. CDR1 and CDR2 (germline): MNHEY, SVGAGI. The CDR3 DNA reads TGTGCCAGCAGACAGGGGTCCCCCTTTCCCCCGTCCTTCGAGCAGTACTTC. This translates into CASRQGSPFPPSFEQYF.

In its sample, this clonotype was seen a few times. The gene calls are TRBV4-3 and TRBJ2-7, with D perhaps matching TRBD1 (8 bases). V was clipped by 3 bases and J by 2 bases, with 14 bases between them. Per the germline V gene, CDR1 is LGHNA and CDR2 is YSLEER. This CDR3 has 15 residues. CDR3 in DNA: TGCGCCAGCAGCCAGGGTACAGGGGGGGCCTACGAGCAGTACTTC. As protein: CASSQGTGGAYEQYF.

In its sample, this clonotype was seen a few times. V usage is TRBV7-2 and J usage is TRBJ2-3; 8 nucleotides align to TRBD2. V gave up 1 base and J gave up 5 bases; unmatched junction bases: 8. This CDR3 contains 16 residues. CDR1 and CDR2 from the germline V gene are SGHTA and FQGNSA. CDR3 nucleotide sequence: TGTGCCAGCAGCTTAGGAGGCGGGGGGCGGGGAGATACGCAGTATTTT. Protein sequence: CASSLGGGGRGDTQYF.

This clonotype was counted at least ten times. The chain links TRBV27 to TRBJ2-5; TRBD1 agrees at 7 bases. From germline, CDR1 is MNHEY and CDR2 SMNVEV (reference sequence). CDR3 length equals 16 residues. The V and J ends lost 4 bases and 0 bases, in that order; junction bases with no gene match: 8. In DNA form, the CDR3 reads TGTGCCAGCAGTTCTCCTGGGACAGCCTACCAAGAGACCCAGTACTTC. This codes for CASSSPGTAYQETQYF.

This sequence joins TRBV18 and TRBJ2-7; 10 bases map to TRBD1. Germline trimming cut 3 bases from V and 6 bases from J; bases unmatched to any gene: 8. CDR3 length: 15 amino acids. Germline CDR1 and CDR2: KGHSH and LQKENI. The CDR3 region is CASSPPDRGRSEQYF. CDR3 sequence (DNA): TGTGCCAGCTCACCGCCCGACAGGGGGCGGTCCGAGCAGTACTTC.

The rearrangement uses TRBV7-4 and TRBJ1-5, with a possible D match to TRBD1 (5 bases). V was trimmed by 5 bases and J by 0 bases, leaving 11 bases between them. The CDR3 totals 15 residues. Germline V gene lookup returns CDR1 SGHVT and CDR2 SQSDAQ. The DNA for the CDR3 is TGTGCCAGCAGCCTAGGGACGGATAGCAATCAGCCCCAGCATTTT. Translation gives CASSLGTDSNQPQHF.

The sample holds many counts of this clonotype. The chain carries TRBV19 and TRBJ2-5; D gene ambiguous. This CDR3 region has 13 residues. The germline V and J ends were trimmed by 5 bases and 4 bases, with 11 bases remaining between them. In germline, CDR1 is LNHDA, CDR2 SQIVND (reference sequence). This CDR3 reads CASSLGLRETQYF. CDR3 DNA: TGTGCCAGTAGTCTAGGTCTTCGAGAGACCCAGTACTTC.

This chain links TRBV7-2 with TRBJ1-1, with D unclear. V lost 2 bases and J lost 4, with 8 bases in between. Germline assignment: CDR1 SGHTA and CDR2 FQGNSA. This CDR3 spans 13 amino acids. CDR3 protein: CASSLSRATEAFF. CDR3 coding DNA: TGTGCCAGCAGCTTATCGAGGGCCACTGAAGCTTTCTTT.

This clonotype has a count of ten or more. The chain has TRBV7-7 and TRBJ2-1; maybe TRBD1 (5 bases). The length of the CDR3 is 15 residues. Germline V gene lookup returns CDR1 SSHAT and CDR2 FNYEAQ (reference sequence). Between the trimmed V and J ends, which lost 5 bases and 0 bases, there was a span of 11 bases. CDR3 DNA: TGTGCCAGCAGCCCGACAGAGAGCTCCTACAATGAGCAGTTCTTC. Translated, it gives CASSPTESSYNEQFF.

In this sample, this clonotype turned up many times. As DNA, the CDR3 is TGTGCCAGCAGCTCAATTGGCGGGCCAGGGGCCTACGAGCAGTACTTC. Encoded protein: CASSSIGGPGAYEQYF. The chain is built from TRBV7-2 and TRBJ2-7, with D possibly being TRBD1 (6 bases). The V end lost 4 bases, the J end lost 2 bases, and 18 bases lay between the germline ends. CDR1 is SGHTA and CDR2 is FQGNSA in the germline V gene. CDR3 size: 16 residues. The variable domain in full, with the rest retrieved from reference TRBV7-2 and TRBJ2-7, is GAGVSQSPSNKVTEKGKDVELRCDPISGHTALYWYRQSLGQGLEFLIYFQGNSAPDKSGLPSDRFSAERTGGSVSTLTIQRTQQEDSAVYLCASSSIGGPGAYEQYFGPGTRLTVT.

The chain employs TRBV6-6 and TRBJ1-6; TRBD1 matches at 7 bases. The J segment lost 6 bases and the V segment lost 2 bases, leaving 4 bases of the junction unmatched. The CDR3 spans 15 residues. The germline CDR1 and CDR2 sequences are MNHNY and SVGAGI (reference sequence). CDR3 nucleotides: TGTGCCAGCAGTTACGGACAGGCATCTAATTCACCCCTCCACTTT. Its protein is CASSYGQASNSPLHF.

This chain links TRBV12-3 or TRBV12-4 with TRBJ2-1; 9 bases map to TRBD1. V shed 4 bases and J 6 bases; nucleotides not matched to a gene: 16. CDR3 length: 18 residues. The DNA of the CDR3 is TGTGCCAGCAGTTACCAAACGCGCCGGACAGGGGTTTTCAATGAGCAGTTCTTC. It codes for CASSYQTRRTGVFNEQFF.

This clonotype has more than one count but fewer than ten. The chain links TRBV6-1 to TRBJ1-4; TRBD1 might be the D (6 bases). The CDR3 runs to 15 residues. Germline CDR1 MNHNS, CDR2 SASEGT. Trimming stripped 10 bases from V and 0 bases from J, with 15 bases between. The CDR3 region has the DNA TGTGCCACCCGCCGGGGGCAAGCAACTAATGAAAAACTGTTTTTT. It specifies CATRRGQATNEKLFF.

This clonotype came up a few times. The chain couples TRBV28 to TRBJ1-1; D gene ambiguous. Germline-derived CDR1 and CDR2 are MDHEN and SYDVKM. The CDR3 spans 12 residues. Trimming took off 2 bases at V and 11 bases at J, with 12 bases between the two ends. The CDR3 nucleotides are TGTGCCAGCAGTTTACTGGGGTCGAGGGCTTTCTTT. It is translated as CASSLLGSRAFF.

The chain uses TRBV10-3 and TRBJ2-3; the D gene is possibly TRBD1 (5 bases). The V gene's germline CDR1 is ENHRY and CDR2 SYGVKD. Trimming removed 10 bases from V and 5 bases from J, with 25 bases in between. This CDR3 contains 16 residues. CDR3: CATQPRQPEVGDTQYF. CDR3 nucleotides: TGTGCCACCCAACCCCGACAGCCCGAAGTTGGAGATACGCAGTATTTT.

In this sample, this clonotype turned up many times. V usage is TRBV7-2 and J usage is TRBJ2-7; 11 bases align to TRBD2. The CDR3 sequence is 14 residues long. With V trimmed by 6 bases and J by 4 bases, 5 bases remained unmatched. Germline V gene sequence: CDR1 SGHTA, CDR2 FQGNSA. The CDR3: CASRPPSGRYEQYF. The DNA of the CDR3 is TGTGCCAGCAGACCCCCTAGCGGGAGGTACGAGCAGTACTTC.

V is TRBV20-1 and J is TRBJ1-2; 8 bases align to TRBD1. Germline V gene lookup returns CDR1 DFQATT and CDR2 SNEGSKA (reference sequence). This CDR3 is built from 12 residues. V gave up 5 bases and J gave up 7 bases; unmatched junction bases: 6. In nucleotides, the CDR3 is TGCAGTGCTCGGACAGGGCCAAGTGGCTACACCTTC. Translated, it gives CSARTGPSGYTF.

This clonotype was found many times. The rearrangement uses TRBV12-3 or TRBV12-4 and TRBJ1-2, with D possibly being TRBD1 (6 bases). The CDR3 loop spans 17 amino acids. V gave up 5 bases and J gave up 1 base, with 20 bases separating them. The CDR3 nucleotides are TGTGCCAGCAGTAACCCGACAGGCGCCTTACTTAACTATGGCTACACCTTC. It specifies CASSNPTGALLNYGYTF.

The sample holds many counts of this clonotype. This chain links TRBV7-2 with TRBJ1-2; tentatively, D is TRBD1 (6 bases). Germline CDR1 SGHTA, CDR2 FQGNSA. The CDR3 totals 13 residues. The V and J ends lost 4 bases and 4 bases respectively, with 10 bases between them. The DNA for the CDR3 is TGTGCCAGCAGCTCCGACAGGACCTATGGCTACACCTTC. Translation: CASSSDRTYGYTF.

This clonotype was seen at least ten times. The V and J genes are TRBV11-2 and TRBJ2-3; D possibly corresponds to TRBD2 (5 bases). Trimming took off 0 bases at V and 0 bases at J, with 13 bases between the two ends. The germline CDR1 and CDR2 sequences are SGHAT and FQNNGV. The CDR3 has 17 amino acids. The DNA for the CDR3 is TGTGCCAGCAGCTTAGAAGGCGGGCCCCTTAGCACAGATACGCAGTATTTT. This sequence encodes CASSLEGGPLSTDTQYF.

Turning to this clonotype: Possible read error: a much larger clone is one base away. The chain joins TRBV7-2 to TRBJ1-1; D perhaps matches TRBD1 (5 bases). The CDR3 covers 13 residues. Between the trimmed V and J ends, which lost 5 bases and 4 bases, there was a span of 11 bases. Germline lookup yields CDR1 SGHTA and CDR2 FQGNSA. The CDR3 sequence is CASSRLRGTEAFF. The CDR3 bases are TGTGCCAGCAGCCGACTGAGGGGCACTGAAGCTTTCTTT.